This T cell receptor (beta chain) originates from a study of cytomegalovirus exposure and HLA in healthy donors. In the PCR, 60 Vbeta and 13 Jbeta primers were used. Using immunoSEQ multiplex PCR, the repertoire was profiled, and TCRdb retains in-frame clones only, with some absent. The sample gives about 180,000 clones, around four fifths of which show up once; 1.2% is in the top ten. This clone has a handful of counts. Its antigen is undetermined. Study results and caveats: Accurate prediction of most subjects' HLA-A and HLA-B alleles from TCR beta sequences was reported. HLA alleles were associated with roughly 15,000 TCR beta sequences in a later analysis at 0.05 false discovery rate. Reports showed the classifier diagnosing cytomegalovirus status with high specificity and sensitivity.

The CDR3 contains 17 residues. Per germline, CDR1 SEHNR and CDR2 FQNEAQ (reference sequence). V shed 1 base and J shed 1 base, with 16 bases lying between them. The rearrangement links TRBV7-9 to TRBJ1-1; D is possibly TRBD1 (6 bases). This TCR derives from a boy aged 2 to 9 in good health and CMV-seronegative. The sequenced sample consisted of PBMCs. CDR3 coding DNA: TGTGCCAGCAGCTTAGTAGGGGGGGCAAGGGGGAACACTGAAGCTTTCTTT. Amino acid sequence: CASSLVGGARGNTEAFF.